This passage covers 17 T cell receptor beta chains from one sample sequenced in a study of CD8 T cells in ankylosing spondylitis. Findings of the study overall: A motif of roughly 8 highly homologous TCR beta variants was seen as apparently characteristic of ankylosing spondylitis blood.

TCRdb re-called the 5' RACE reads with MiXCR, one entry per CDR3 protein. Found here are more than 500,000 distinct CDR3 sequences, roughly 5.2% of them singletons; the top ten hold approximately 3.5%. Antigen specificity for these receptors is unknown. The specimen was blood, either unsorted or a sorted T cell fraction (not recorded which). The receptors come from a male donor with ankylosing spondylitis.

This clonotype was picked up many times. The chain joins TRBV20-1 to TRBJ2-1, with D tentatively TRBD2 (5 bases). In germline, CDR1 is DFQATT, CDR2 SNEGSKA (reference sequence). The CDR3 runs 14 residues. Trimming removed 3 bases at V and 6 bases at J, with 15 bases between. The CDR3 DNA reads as TGCAGTGCTAGTAAAATACTAGAGCTCAATGAGCAGTTCTTC. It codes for CSASKILELNEQFF.

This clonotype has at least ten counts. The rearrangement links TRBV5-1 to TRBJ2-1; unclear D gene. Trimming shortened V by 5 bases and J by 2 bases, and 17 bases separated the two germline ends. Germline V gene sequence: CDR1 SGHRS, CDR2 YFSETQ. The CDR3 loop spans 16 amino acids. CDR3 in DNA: TGCGCCAGCAGTACCGCTCACCCCGGGCCCTACAATGAGCAGTTCTTC. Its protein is CASSTAHPGPYNEQFF.

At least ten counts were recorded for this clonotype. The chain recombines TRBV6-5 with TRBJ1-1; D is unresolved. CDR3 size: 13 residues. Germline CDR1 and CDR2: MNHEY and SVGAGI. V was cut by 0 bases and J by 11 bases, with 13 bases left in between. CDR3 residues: CASSYSNSFEAFF. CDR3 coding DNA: TGTGCCAGCAGTTACTCGAATAGTTTCGAGGCTTTCTTT.

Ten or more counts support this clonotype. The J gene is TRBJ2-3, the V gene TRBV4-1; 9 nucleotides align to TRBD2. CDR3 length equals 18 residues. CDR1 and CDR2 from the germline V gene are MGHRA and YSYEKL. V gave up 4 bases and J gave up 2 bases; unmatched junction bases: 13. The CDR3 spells CASSLPRRLAGHTDTQYF. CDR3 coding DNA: TGCGCCAGCAGCCTACCCCGGAGGCTAGCGGGACACACAGATACGCAGTATTTT.

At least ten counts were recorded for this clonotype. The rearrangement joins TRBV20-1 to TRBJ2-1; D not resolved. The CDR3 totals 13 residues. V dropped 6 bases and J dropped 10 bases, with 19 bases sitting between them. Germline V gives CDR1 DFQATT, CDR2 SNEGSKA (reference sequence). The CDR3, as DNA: TGCAGTGCCACACCCTTGGGCGGCTTGGAGCAGTTCTTC. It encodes CSATPLGGLEQFF.

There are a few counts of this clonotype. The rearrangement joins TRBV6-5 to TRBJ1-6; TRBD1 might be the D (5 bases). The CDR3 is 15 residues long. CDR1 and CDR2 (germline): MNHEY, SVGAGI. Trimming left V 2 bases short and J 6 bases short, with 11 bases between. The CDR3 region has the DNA TGTGCCAGCAGTTACGGGGGGTTCGGTAATTCACCCCTCCACTTT. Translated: CASSYGGFGNSPLHF.

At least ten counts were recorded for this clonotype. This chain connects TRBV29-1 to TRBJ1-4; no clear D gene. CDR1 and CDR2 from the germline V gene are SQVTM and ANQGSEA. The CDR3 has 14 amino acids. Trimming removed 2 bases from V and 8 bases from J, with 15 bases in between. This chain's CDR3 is CSVELGSNPEKLFF. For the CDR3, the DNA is TGCAGCGTTGAACTTGGCAGCAACCCCGAAAAACTGTTTTTT.

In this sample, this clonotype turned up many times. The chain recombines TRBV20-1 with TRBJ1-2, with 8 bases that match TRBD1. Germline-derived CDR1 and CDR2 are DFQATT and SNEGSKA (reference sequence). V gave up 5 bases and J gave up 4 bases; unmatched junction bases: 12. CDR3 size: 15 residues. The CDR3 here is CSASSTGAVFYGYTF. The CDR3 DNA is TGCAGTGCTTCCTCGACAGGGGCCGTCTTCTATGGCTACACCTTC.

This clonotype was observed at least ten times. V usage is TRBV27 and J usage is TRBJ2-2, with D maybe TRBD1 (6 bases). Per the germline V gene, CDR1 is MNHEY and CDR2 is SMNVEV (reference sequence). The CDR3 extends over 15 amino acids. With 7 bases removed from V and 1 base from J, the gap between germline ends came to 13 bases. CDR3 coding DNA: TGTGCCAGCATGCTACAGGGCTTGAACACCGGGGAGCTGTTTTTT. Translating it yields CASMLQGLNTGELFF.

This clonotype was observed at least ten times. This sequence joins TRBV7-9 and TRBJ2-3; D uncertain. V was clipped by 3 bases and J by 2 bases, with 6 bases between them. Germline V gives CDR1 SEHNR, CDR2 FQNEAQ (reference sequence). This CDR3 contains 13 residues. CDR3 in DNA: TGTGCCAGCAGCTTCGGCCTCACAGATACGCAGTATTTT. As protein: CASSFGLTDTQYF. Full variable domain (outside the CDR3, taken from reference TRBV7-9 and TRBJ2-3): DTGVSQNPRHKITKRGQNVTFRCDPISEHNRLYWYRQTLGQGPEFLTYFQNEAQLEKSRLLSDRFSAERPKGSFSTLEIQRTEQGDSAMYLCASSFGLTDTQYFGPGTRLTVL.

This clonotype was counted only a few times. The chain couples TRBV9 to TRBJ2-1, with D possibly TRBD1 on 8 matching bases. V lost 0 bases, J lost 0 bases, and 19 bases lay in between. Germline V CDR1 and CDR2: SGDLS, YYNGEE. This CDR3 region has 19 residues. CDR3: CASSVEGTTGGISYNEQFF. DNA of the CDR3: TGTGCCAGCAGCGTAGAGGGGACTACAGGGGGAATCTCCTACAATGAGCAGTTCTTC.

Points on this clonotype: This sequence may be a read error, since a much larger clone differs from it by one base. The CDR3 nucleotides are TGTGCCAGCGGCTCTCTGGACAGCTTACCCCAGTACTTC. Translating it yields CASGSLDSLPQYF. The chain has TRBV7-8 and TRBJ2-7; D might be TRBD1 (6 bases). Germline loops: CDR1 SGHVS, CDR2 FQNEAQ. Between the trimmed V and J ends, which lost 8 bases and 10 bases, there was a span of 21 bases. The CDR3 runs 13 residues.

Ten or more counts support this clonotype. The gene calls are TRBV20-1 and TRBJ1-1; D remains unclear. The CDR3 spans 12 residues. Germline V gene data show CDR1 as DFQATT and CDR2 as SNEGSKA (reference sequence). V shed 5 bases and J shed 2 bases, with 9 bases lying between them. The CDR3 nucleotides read TGCAGTGCTCTAGGAGCCAACACTGAAGCTTTCTTT. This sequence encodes CSALGANTEAFF.

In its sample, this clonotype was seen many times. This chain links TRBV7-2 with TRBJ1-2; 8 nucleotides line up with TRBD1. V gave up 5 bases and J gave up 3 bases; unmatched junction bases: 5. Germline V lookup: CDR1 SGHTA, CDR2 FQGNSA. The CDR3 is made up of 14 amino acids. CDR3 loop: CASSPTGAHYGYTF. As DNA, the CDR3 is TGTGCCAGCAGCCCGACAGGGGCGCACTATGGCTACACCTTC.

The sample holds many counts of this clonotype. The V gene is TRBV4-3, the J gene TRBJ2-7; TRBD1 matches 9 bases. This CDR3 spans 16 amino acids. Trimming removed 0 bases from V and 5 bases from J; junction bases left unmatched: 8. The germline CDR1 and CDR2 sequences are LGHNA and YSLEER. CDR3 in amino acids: CASSQDLGQGTDEQYF. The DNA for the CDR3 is TGCGCCAGCAGCCAAGACTTGGGACAGGGAACGGACGAGCAGTACTTC.

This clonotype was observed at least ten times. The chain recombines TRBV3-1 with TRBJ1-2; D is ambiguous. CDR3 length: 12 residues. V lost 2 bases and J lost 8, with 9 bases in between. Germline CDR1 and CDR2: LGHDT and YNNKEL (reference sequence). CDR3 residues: CASSQLSSGYTF. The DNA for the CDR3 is TGTGCCAGCAGCCAACTTTCCAGCGGCTACACCTTC.

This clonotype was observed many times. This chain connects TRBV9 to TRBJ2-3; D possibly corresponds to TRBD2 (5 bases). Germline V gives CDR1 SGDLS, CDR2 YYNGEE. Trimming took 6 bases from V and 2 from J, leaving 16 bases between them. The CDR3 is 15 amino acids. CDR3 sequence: CASTFSAGATDTQYF. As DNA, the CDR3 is TGTGCCAGCACCTTCTCTGCGGGCGCCACAGATACGCAGTATTTT.